The 20 T cell receptor beta chains presented below share a single source sample, sequenced in a study of response to subunit inactivated influenza vaccine. TCRdb redid the calling of the RT-PCR reads with MiXCR, one entry per CDR3 protein. Of around 750,000 distinct CDR3 sequences listed, 20% to 25% are singletons. The sequencing here drew on PBMCs from blood, taken about 5 days after vaccination. Receptors were obtained from a man aged 50-59 years who received an inactivated influenza vaccine.

Here the CDR3 reads CASEDESGGYTF. The CDR3 DNA reads TGTGCCAGCGAGGACGAGTCTGGTGGCTACACCTTC. The chain uses TRBV28 and TRBJ1-2; D is ambiguous. Trimming took off 8 bases at V and 7 bases at J, with 14 bases between the two ends. Germline values: CDR1 MDHEN, CDR2 SYDVKM. CDR3 size: 12 residues.

This chain links TRBV6-2 or TRBV6-3 with TRBJ2-7; possible D gene TRBD2, 6 bases. The V end lost 7 bases, the J end lost 6 bases, and 25 bases lay between the germline ends. The germline V gene encodes CDR1 MNHEY and CDR2 SVGEGT. The CDR3 has 16 amino acids. CDR3 sequence (DNA): TGTGCCAGCATTCTCAAGCCGGGACGGGGGAACCGCGAGCAGTACTTC. Translated, it gives CASILKPGRGNREQYF.

This clonotype showed up just a few times. This sequence joins TRBV5-1 and TRBJ1-1; D call uncertain. There are 16 residues in the CDR3. V lost 0 bases, J lost 0 bases, and 12 bases lay in between. Germline CDR1 and CDR2: SGHRS and YFSETQ. The CDR3 loop reads CASSLEAGSMNTEAFF. DNA for the CDR3: TGCGCCAGCAGCTTGGAGGCGGGGAGCATGAACACTGAAGCTTTCTTT.

This clonotype was recorded at least ten times. The rearrangement joins TRBV7-2 to TRBJ2-3; D gene unclear. The CDR3 has 15 amino acids. CDR1 is SGHTA and CDR2 is FQGNSA in the germline V gene. Deletions cut 7 bases from V and 0 bases from J, with 14 bases between. The CDR3 protein is CASTPRRSSTDTQYF. The CDR3 DNA is TGTGCCAGCACACCGAGGCGGTCTAGCACAGATACGCAGTATTTT.

This clonotype was seen a handful of times. This rearrangement joins TRBV20-1 to TRBJ2-7; weak D call: TRBD1 (5 bases). V was cut by 6 bases and J by 2 bases, with 20 bases left in between. Germline loops: CDR1 DFQATT, CDR2 SNEGSKA (reference sequence). The length of the CDR3 is 15 residues. The CDR3 loop is CSAQKDNRLPYEQYF. The DNA of the CDR3 is TGCAGTGCCCAAAAGGACAACCGCCTCCCCTACGAGCAGTACTTC.

This clonotype has ten or more counts. This chain links TRBV20-1 with TRBJ2-1, with 12 bases identical to TRBD2. The CDR3 length is 14 residues. CDR1 is DFQATT, CDR2 SNEGSKA, per germline (reference sequence). The DNA for the CDR3 is TGCAGCAAACTAGCGGGAGGTCCGCACAATGAGCAGTTCTTC. Translation: CSKLAGGPHNEQFF.

V and J are TRBV20-1 and TRBJ2-2; D is possibly TRBD1 (6 bases). Trimming left V 2 bases short and J 4 bases short, with 14 bases between. The CDR3 length is 15 residues. Germline assignment: CDR1 DFQATT and CDR2 SNEGSKA (reference sequence). As DNA, the CDR3 is TGCAGTGCTAGACCTATGACAGGCCGCACCGGGGAGCTGTTTTTT. Translated, it gives CSARPMTGRTGELFF.

This clonotype was detected many times. The J gene is TRBJ1-1, the V gene TRBV5-1, with TRBD1 identical over 10 bases. V trimming: 3 bases; J trimming: 3 bases; junction bases outside the gene matches: 2. This CDR3 has 14 amino acids. Germline V gene lookup returns CDR1 SGHRS and CDR2 YFSETQ. CDR3 amino acids: CASSWDRGDTEAFF. The CDR3 nucleotides read TGCGCCAGCAGCTGGGACAGGGGCGACACTGAAGCTTTCTTT. Full variable domain (remainder filled in from reference TRBV5-1 and TRBJ1-1): KAGVTQTPRYLIKTRGQQVTLSCSPISGHRSVSWYQQTPGQGLQFLFEYFSETQRNKGNFPGRFSGRQFSNSRSEMNVSTLELGDSALYLCASSWDRGDTEAFFGQGTRLTVV.

CDR3: CSANHPGGLTDTQYF. CDR3 nucleotides: TGCAGTGCTAACCACCCAGGGGGTTTGACAGATACGCAGTATTTT. The V call is TRBV20-1, the J call TRBJ2-3, with 7 bases lining up with TRBD1. Germline V gene lookup returns CDR1 DFQATT and CDR2 SNEGSKA (reference sequence). The ends lost 4 bases at V and 3 bases at J; junction bases unmatched: 10. CDR3 size: 15 residues.

This chain uses TRBV7-9 with TRBJ2-1; 11 nucleotides line up with TRBD2. With 5 bases clipped from V and 6 bases from J, the junction kept 6 bases outside the gene matches. CDR3 size: 15 residues. Germline V lookup: CDR1 SEHNR, CDR2 FQNEAQ (reference sequence). CDR3 DNA: TGTGCCAGCAGCCTTAGCGGGAGGGCCGCCAATGAGCAGTTCTTC. Translated, it gives CASSLSGRAANEQFF.

This clonotype was observed many times. The V call is TRBV6-5, the J call TRBJ2-5, with D perhaps matching TRBD2 (6 bases). Deletions cut 0 bases from V and 4 bases from J, with 15 bases between. The CDR3 has 16 amino acids. Germline CDR1 MNHEY, CDR2 SVGAGI. The DNA of the CDR3 is TGTGCCAGCAGTTACTCGAACGGGAGCTTTCCAGAGACCCAGTACTTC. Its translation: CASSYSNGSFPETQYF.

V usage is TRBV10-3 and J usage is TRBJ2-7, with a possible D match to TRBD1 (5 bases). The germline V gene has CDR1 ENHRY and CDR2 SYGVKD. CDR3 length: 15 amino acids. Trimming shortened V by 2 bases and J by 0 bases, and 11 bases separated the two germline ends. CDR3 amino acids: CAISERTKFSYEQYF. CDR3 bases: TGTGCCATCAGTGAGAGGACAAAATTCTCCTACGAGCAGTACTTC.

This clonotype was detected many times. This chain links TRBV20-1 with TRBJ2-7; 7 bases map to TRBD1. Unmatched junction bases numbered 6, after V lost 4 bases and J lost 6 bases. The length of the CDR3 is 12 residues. The V gene's germline CDR1 is DFQATT and CDR2 SNEGSKA (reference sequence). The CDR3 nucleotides read TGCAGTGCTACCCGACAGGGCCCCGAGCAGTACTTC. This sequence encodes CSATRQGPEQYF.

V is TRBV29-1 and J is TRBJ2-3; D possibly corresponds to TRBD1 (6 bases). Germline V CDR1 and CDR2: SQVTM, ANQGSEA. The CDR3 spans 15 residues. The V end was cut by 2 bases, the J end by 4 bases, with 16 bases between. CDR3 in DNA: TGCAGCGTTGAAAGGGCAGGGGTTGGCGCAGATACGCAGTATTTT. Protein product: CSVERAGVGADTQYF.

This clonotype was observed a handful of times. In DNA, the CDR3 is TGTGCCAGCAGCCCAGAAGGGGGCTGGGAAAAACTGTTTTTT. Its protein is CASSPEGGWEKLFF. The chain is built from TRBV7-2 and TRBJ1-4, with 7 bases that match TRBD1. The ends lost 5 bases at V and 8 bases at J; junction bases unmatched: 8. Germline V CDR1 and CDR2: SGHTA, FQGNSA. The CDR3 loop spans 14 amino acids.

The chain is built from TRBV7-9 and TRBJ2-3; the match to TRBD2 covers 9 bases. Germline CDR1 is SEHNR and CDR2 is FQNEAQ (reference sequence). The V gene end was trimmed by 1 base and the J gene end by 4 bases; junction bases not matched to a gene: 6. The CDR3 length is 16 residues. The CDR3 loop reads CASSLGAAGGSDTQYF. The CDR3 coding sequence is TGTGCCAGCAGCTTAGGTGCAGCGGGGGGATCAGATACGCAGTATTTT.

In this sample, this clonotype turned up many times. The chain uses TRBV9 and TRBJ2-7; TRBD1 aligns across 9 bases. CDR3 length: 14 amino acids. CDR1 and CDR2 from the germline V gene are SGDLS and YYNGEE. Unmatched junction bases numbered 2, after V lost 3 bases and J lost 1 base. The CDR3 protein is CASSADRGSYEQYF. The CDR3 DNA reads as TGTGCCAGCAGCGCGGACAGGGGATCCTACGAGCAGTACTTC.

This clonotype was seen only a few times. This chain uses TRBV12-3 or TRBV12-4 with TRBJ1-1, with D perhaps TRBD1 (5 bases). V was trimmed by 4 bases and J by 0 bases, leaving 12 bases between them. This CDR3 is 15 amino acids long. CDR3 bases: TGTGCCAGCAGTTCGCTGACAGATCTGAACACTGAAGCTTTCTTT. Translated: CASSSLTDLNTEAFF.

The chain carries TRBV7-9 and TRBJ2-7; D perhaps matches TRBD2 (7 bases). The CDR3 consists of 17 residues. The ends were cut back, 3 bases at V and 3 bases at J, with 21 bases in the middle. Germline V gene sequence: CDR1 SEHNR, CDR2 FQNEAQ (reference sequence). The CDR3 nucleotides are TGTGCCAGCAGCTTTCAAGCGGGACATGCCCGATACTACGAGCAGTACTTC. Its translation is CASSFQAGHARYYEQYF.

In this sample, this clonotype turned up a few times. The chain links TRBV10-3 to TRBJ2-3; D may correspond to TRBD1 or TRBD2 (5 bases each). The CDR3 is 13 amino acids. Germline values: CDR1 ENHRY, CDR2 SYGVKD. V shed 6 bases and J shed 2 bases, with 9 bases lying between them. DNA of the CDR3: TGTGCCATCAGCGGGACCAACACAGATACGCAGTATTTT. Translating gives CAISGTNTDTQYF.